The clone carrying this T cell receptor beta chain was recorded many times. Using RNA transcripts as the source, TCR beta CDR3 regions were amplified. The TCR CDR3 was amplified in a first-round RT-PCR using the HTBI primer set. TCRdb passed the multiplex PCR reads through MiXCR, listing each CDR3 protein once. The repertoire holds 340,000 or so distinct CDR3 sequences, with approximately 18% as singletons. The data stem from a study of T cells in Graves' hyperthyroidism and ophthalmopathy. This clonotype was obtained from a woman in her fifties or sixties with Graves' hyperthyroidism. What was sequenced was blood.

CDR3 in DNA: TGTGCCAGCAGTTTAGCCGGAGAAGGAAACATTCAGTACTTC. It specifies CASSLAGEGNIQYF. The rearrangement uses TRBV27 and TRBJ2-4; no clear D. In germline, CDR1 is MNHEY, CDR2 SMNVEV (reference sequence). The CDR3 contains 14 residues. V was trimmed by 2 bases and J by 6 bases, leaving 11 bases between them.